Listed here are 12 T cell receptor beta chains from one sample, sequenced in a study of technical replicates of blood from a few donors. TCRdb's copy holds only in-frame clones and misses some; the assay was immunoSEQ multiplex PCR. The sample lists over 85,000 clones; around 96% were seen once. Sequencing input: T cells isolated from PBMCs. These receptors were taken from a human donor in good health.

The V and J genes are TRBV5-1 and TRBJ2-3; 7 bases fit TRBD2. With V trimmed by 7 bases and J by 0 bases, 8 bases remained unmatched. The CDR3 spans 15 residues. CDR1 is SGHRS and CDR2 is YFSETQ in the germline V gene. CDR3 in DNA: TGCGCCAGCGCCCCGGGGGGTTCTAGCACAGATACGCAGTATTTT. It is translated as CASAPGGSSTDTQYF.

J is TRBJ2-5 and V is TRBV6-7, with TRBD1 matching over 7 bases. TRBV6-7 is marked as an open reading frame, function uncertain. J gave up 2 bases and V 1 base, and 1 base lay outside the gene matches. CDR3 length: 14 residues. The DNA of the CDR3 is TGTGCCAGCAGTTACTTCAGGGGGCAAGAGACCCAGTACTTC. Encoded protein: CASSYFRGQETQYF.

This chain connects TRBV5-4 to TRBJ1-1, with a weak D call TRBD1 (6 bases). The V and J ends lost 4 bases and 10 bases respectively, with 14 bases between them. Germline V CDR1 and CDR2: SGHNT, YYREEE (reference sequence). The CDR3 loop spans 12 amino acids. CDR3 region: CASSLGTLGAFF. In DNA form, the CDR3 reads TGTGCCAGCAGCCTAGGGACATTAGGAGCTTTCTTT.

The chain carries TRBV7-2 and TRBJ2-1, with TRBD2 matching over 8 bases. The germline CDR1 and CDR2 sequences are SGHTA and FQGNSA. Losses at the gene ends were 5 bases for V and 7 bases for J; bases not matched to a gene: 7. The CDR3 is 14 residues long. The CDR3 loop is CASSDERELNEQFF. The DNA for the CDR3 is TGTGCCAGCAGCGACGAGCGGGAGCTTAATGAGCAGTTCTTC.

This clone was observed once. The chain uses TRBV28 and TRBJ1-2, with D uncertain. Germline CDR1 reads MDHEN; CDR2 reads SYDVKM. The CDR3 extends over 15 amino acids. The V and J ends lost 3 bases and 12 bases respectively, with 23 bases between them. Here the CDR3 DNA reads TGTGCCAGCAGTTTGTTCCCCTCGCCTGGAGGGAGCCACACCTTC. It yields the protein CASSLFPSPGGSHTF.

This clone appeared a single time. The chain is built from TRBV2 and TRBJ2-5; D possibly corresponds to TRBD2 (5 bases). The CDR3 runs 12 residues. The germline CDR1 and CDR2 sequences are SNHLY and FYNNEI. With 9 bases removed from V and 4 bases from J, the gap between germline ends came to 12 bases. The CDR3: CARGPAGETQYF. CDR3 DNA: TGTGCCAGAGGACCCGCGGGAGAGACCCAGTACTTC.

The CDR3 is CASSWGGGANVLTF. The CDR3 DNA sequence: TGTGCCAGCAGCTGGGGAGGTGGGGCCAACGTCCTGACTTTC. The chain employs TRBV7-9 and TRBJ2-6; perhaps TRBD2 as D (6 bases). The V gene's germline CDR1 is SEHNR and CDR2 FQNEAQ (reference sequence). This CDR3 is built from 14 residues. V lost 4 bases, J lost 3 bases, and 7 bases lay in between.

The chain's CDR3 is CASSLTGGQEQYF. In nucleotides, the CDR3 is TGTGCCAGCAGCCTCACGGGGGGGCAGGAGCAGTACTTC. This chain joins TRBV7-3 and TRBJ2-7; 8 bases agree with TRBD2. The CDR3 is made up of 13 amino acids. V shed 5 bases and J 7 bases; nucleotides not matched to a gene: 7. Germline CDR1 and CDR2: SGHTA and FQGTGA.

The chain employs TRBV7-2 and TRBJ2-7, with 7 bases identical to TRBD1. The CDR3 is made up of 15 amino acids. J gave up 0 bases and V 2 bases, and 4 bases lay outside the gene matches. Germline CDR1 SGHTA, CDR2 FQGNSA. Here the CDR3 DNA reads TGTGCCAGCAGCTTATTCAGGGGGTACTCCTACGAGCAGTACTTC. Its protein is CASSLFRGYSYEQYF. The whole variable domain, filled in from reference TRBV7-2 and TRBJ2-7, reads GAGVSQSPSNKVTEKGKDVELRCDPISGHTALYWYRQSLGQGLEFLIYFQGNSAPDKSGLPSDRFSAERTGGSVSTLTIQRTQQEDSAVYLCASSLFRGYSYEQYFGPGTRLTVT.

The CDR3 sequence is CATSRLTANYGYTF. DNA of the CDR3: TGTGCCACCAGCAGGCTGACAGCTAACTATGGCTACACCTTC. The V and J genes are TRBV15 and TRBJ1-2, with a tentative D call TRBD1 (5 bases). The germline V and J ends were trimmed by 3 bases and 0 bases, with 8 bases remaining between them. Germline V gene lookup returns CDR1 LNHNV and CDR2 YYDKDF (reference sequence). The CDR3 has 14 amino acids.

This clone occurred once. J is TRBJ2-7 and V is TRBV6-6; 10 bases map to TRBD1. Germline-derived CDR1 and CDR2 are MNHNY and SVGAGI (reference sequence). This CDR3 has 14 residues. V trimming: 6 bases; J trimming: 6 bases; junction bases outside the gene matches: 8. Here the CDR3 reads CASRWDRGRGEQYF. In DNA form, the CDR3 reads TGTGCCAGCAGATGGGACAGGGGTAGGGGCGAGCAGTACTTC.

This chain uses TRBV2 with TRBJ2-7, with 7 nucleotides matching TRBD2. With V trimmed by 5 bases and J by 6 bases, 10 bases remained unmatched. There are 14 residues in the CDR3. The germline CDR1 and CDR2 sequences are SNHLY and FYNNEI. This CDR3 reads CASSNGLGFAEQYF. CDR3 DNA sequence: TGTGCCAGCAGTAACGGACTAGGTTTTGCCGAGCAGTACTTC.